The 9 T cell receptor beta chains given below trace back to one sample, sequenced in a study of early T cells in non-severe SARS-CoV-2 infection. One entry per CDR3 protein, called by TCRdb with MiXCR from the 5' RACE reads. The profile shows roughly 50,000 distinct CDR3 sequences, around 7.7% of them singletons. Input material: whole blood. The receptor source for this set is an adult who was a healthcare worker with PCR-confirmed SARS-CoV-2 infection or an uninfected control (not recorded which).

Points on this clonotype: A much larger clonotype is one base distant, so this may be a read error. The chain uses TRBV28 and TRBJ2-3; D possibly corresponds to TRBD1 (6 bases). Germline assignment: CDR1 MDHEN and CDR2 SYDVKM. This CDR3 comprises 15 residues. The germline V and J ends were trimmed by 10 bases and 4 bases, with 21 bases remaining between them. In nucleotides, the CDR3 is TGTGCCACCCGGATCGGACAGATTAGCTCAGATACGCAGTATTTT. Protein product: CATRIGQISSDTQYF.

This clonotype was seen only a few times. Written as DNA, the CDR3 is TGTGCCAGCAGTGGAGGGACACTATATAGCAATCAGCCCCAGCATTTT. Translating gives CASSGGTLYSNQPQHF. The V gene is TRBV28, the J gene TRBJ1-5, with D tentatively TRBD1 (6 bases). Trimming cost V 5 bases and J 0 bases, with 14 bases left between them. Germline V gene lookup returns CDR1 MDHEN and CDR2 SYDVKM. The CDR3 is 16 residues long. The full variable domain, its missing parts supplied by reference TRBV28 and TRBJ1-5, is DVKVTQSSRYLVKRTGEKVFLECVQDMDHENMFWYRQDPGLGLRLIYFSYDVKMKEKGDIPEGYSVSREKKERFSLILESASTNQTSMYLCASSGGTLYSNQPQHFGDGTRLSIL.

This clonotype was seen many times. V usage is TRBV20-1 and J usage is TRBJ2-3; D not resolved. This CDR3 comprises 10 residues. In germline, CDR1 is DFQATT, CDR2 SNEGSKA (reference sequence). V was pared by 3 bases and J by 4 bases, with 2 bases between. CDR3 nucleotides: TGCAGTGCTAGTCCAGATACGCAGTATTTT. Its protein is CSASPDTQYF.

There are many counts of this clonotype. V usage is TRBV11-3 and J usage is TRBJ2-1, with D possibly matching TRBD1 (5 bases). V lost 1 base, J lost 0 bases, and 10 bases lay in between. Germline V lookup: CDR1 SGHNT, CDR2 YENEEA. The CDR3 is 16 residues long. CDR3 in amino acids: CASSLASDSSYNEQFF. The CDR3 bases are TGTGCCAGCAGCTTAGCTTCCGACAGCTCCTACAATGAGCAGTTCTTC.

This clonotype appeared many times. V usage is TRBV7-2 and J usage is TRBJ1-5; D gene unclear. The germline V and J ends were trimmed by 3 bases and 0 bases, with 6 bases remaining between them. Germline assignment: CDR1 SGHTA and CDR2 FQGNSA. The CDR3 contains 14 residues. The chain's CDR3 is CASSFDNSNQPQHF. The CDR3, as DNA: TGTGCCAGCAGCTTCGATAATAGCAATCAGCCCCAGCATTTT.

This clonotype occurred many times. V is TRBV6-2 or TRBV6-3 and J is TRBJ2-7; D is ambiguous. Germline V gives CDR1 MNHEY, CDR2 SVGEGT. Trimming removed 2 bases from V and 2 bases from J, with 7 bases in between. The CDR3 runs to 13 residues. The CDR3 DNA is TGTGCCAGCAGTTACCACGGCACCTACGAGCAGTACTTC. Its translation: CASSYHGTYEQYF.

The chain joins TRBV6-1 to TRBJ2-1; D gene uncertain. Per the germline V gene, CDR1 is MNHNS and CDR2 is SASEGT. This CDR3 spans 15 amino acids. V dropped 1 base and J dropped 0 bases, with 7 bases sitting between them. CDR3 amino acids: CASSEGRSSYNEQFF. CDR3 bases: TGTGCCAGCAGTGAAGGCAGGAGCTCCTACAATGAGCAGTTCTTC.

This clonotype showed up many times. This chain uses TRBV20-1 with TRBJ1-2, with TRBD1 as a possible D gene (5 bases). This CDR3 is built from 12 residues. The germline V gene encodes CDR1 DFQATT and CDR2 SNEGSKA (reference sequence). V lost 3 bases and J 5 bases, leaving 10 bases between the germline ends. The CDR3 reads CSASQGKYGYTF. For the CDR3, the DNA is TGCAGTGCTAGTCAGGGAAAGTATGGCTACACCTTC.

The chain links TRBV11-2 to TRBJ1-2; TRBD1 aligns across 8 bases. Germline V gene data show CDR1 as SGHAT and CDR2 as FQNNGV. The CDR3 contains 16 residues. Trimming at V came to 4 bases and at J to 4 bases, leaving 11 bases not matched to a gene. In DNA form, the CDR3 reads TGTGCCAGCAGCTCCCCGGGACAGGTGGACGGCTATGGCTACACCTTC. Its translation: CASSSPGQVDGYGYTF.